The text below deals with one T cell receptor (beta chain). The data belong to a study of PD-L1 blockade in urothelial cancer. The CDR3 sequence is 14 residues long. V was cut by 0 bases and J by 3 bases, with 9 bases left in between. Germline lookup yields CDR1 SGHDT and CDR2 YYEEEE. Time point denoted: pretreatment peripheral blood. Disease in patients was locally advanced or metastatic urothelial carcinoma. Assay used: immunoSEQ multiplex PCR; TCRdb lists only in-frame clones, some missing. The repertoire has around 100,000 clones, nearly 90% of them found once; the top ten carry around 1.7%. The source material was PBMCs, sampled around atezolizumab (anti-PD-L1) treatment. The sequence was collected from a man aged 55-75 years with urothelial cancer. This chain uses TRBV5-6 with TRBJ1-2; tentatively, D is TRBD1 (5 bases). CDR3 loop: CASSLDRGYYGYTF. The CDR3 DNA sequence: TGTGCCAGCAGCTTGGATAGGGGTTACTATGGCTACACCTTC.